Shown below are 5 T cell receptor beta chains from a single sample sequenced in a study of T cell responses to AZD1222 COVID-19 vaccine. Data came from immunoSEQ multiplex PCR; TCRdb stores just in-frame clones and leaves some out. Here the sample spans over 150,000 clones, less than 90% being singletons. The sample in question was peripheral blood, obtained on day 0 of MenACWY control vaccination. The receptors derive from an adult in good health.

The CDR3 reads CASSQAWGGTTEAFF. DNA for the CDR3: TGTGCCAGCAGCCAAGCCTGGGGCGGGACCACTGAAGCTTTCTTT. The gene calls are TRBV14 and TRBJ1-1, with D perhaps matching TRBD1 (5 bases). The V gene lost 1 base and the J gene lost 4 bases, with 13 bases spanning the gap. The CDR3 covers 15 residues. Germline V gene sequence: CDR1 SGHDN, CDR2 FVKESK.

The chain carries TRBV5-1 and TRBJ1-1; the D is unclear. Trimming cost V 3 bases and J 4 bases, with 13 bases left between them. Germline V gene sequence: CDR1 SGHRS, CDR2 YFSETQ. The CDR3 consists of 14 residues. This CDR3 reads CASSSPGLGTEAFF. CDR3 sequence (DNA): TGCGCCAGCAGCTCCCCGGGCCTGGGCACTGAAGCTTTCTTT.

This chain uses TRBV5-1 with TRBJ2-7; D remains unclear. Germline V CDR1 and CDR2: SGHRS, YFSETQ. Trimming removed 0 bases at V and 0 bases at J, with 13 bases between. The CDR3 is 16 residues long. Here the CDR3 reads CASSLEPVHSSYEQYF. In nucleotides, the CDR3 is TGCGCCAGCAGCTTGGAACCGGTCCATAGCTCCTACGAGCAGTACTTC.

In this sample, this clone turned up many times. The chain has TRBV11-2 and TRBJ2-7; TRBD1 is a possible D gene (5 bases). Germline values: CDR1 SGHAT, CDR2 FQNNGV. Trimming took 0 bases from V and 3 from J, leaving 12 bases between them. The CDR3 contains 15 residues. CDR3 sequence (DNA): TGTGCCAGCAGCTTAGATTGGGGCACCCTCTACGAGCAGTACGTC. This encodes CASSLDWGTLYEQYV.

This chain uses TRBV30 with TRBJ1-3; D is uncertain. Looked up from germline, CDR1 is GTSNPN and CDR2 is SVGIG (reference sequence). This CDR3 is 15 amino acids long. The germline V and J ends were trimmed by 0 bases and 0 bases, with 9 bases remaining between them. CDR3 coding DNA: TGTGCCTGGAGTGTACCTGATTTCTCTGGAAACACCATATATTTT. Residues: CAWSVPDFSGNTIYF.